Below are 32 T cell receptor beta chains sequenced from a single sample in a study of sequential checkpoint blockade in melanoma. Noted treatment: randomized to nivolumab then ipilimumab (arm A) or the reverse (arm B). The table came from immunoSEQ multiplex PCR; TCRdb's copy has only in-frame clones and leaves some out. The table records approximately 26,000 clones, 60% to 80% of them present only once. The sample in question was CD8+ T cells sorted from blood (inferred from file names), obtained from a patient given nivolumab and ipilimumab in sequence. The receptors here all came from a human donor with melanoma.

This clone appeared a few times. The chain has TRBV4-2 and TRBJ2-7; unclear D gene. Germline CDR1 and CDR2: LGHNA and YNFKEQ. There are 11 residues in the CDR3. Trimming took off 7 bases at V and 0 bases at J, with 4 bases between the two ends. The CDR3 coding sequence is TGTGCCAGCACCCTCTCCTACGAGCAGTACTTC. Protein: CASTLSYEQYF.

The sample holds a few counts of this clone. Distinct nucleotide sequences in the sample also encode this CDR3. The chain recombines TRBV28 with TRBJ2-3, with D unclear. Trimming cost V 3 bases and J 1 base, with 8 bases left between them. Germline assignment: CDR1 MDHEN and CDR2 SYDVKM. CDR3 size: 14 residues. CDR3 nucleotide sequence: TGTGCCAGCAGTTTTGTAGCAGGCACAGATACGCAGTATTTT. Translated: CASSFVAGTDTQYF.

A single count supports this clone. The V call is TRBV27, the J call TRBJ1-2, with TRBD1 as a possible D gene (5 bases). The germline V gene encodes CDR1 MNHEY and CDR2 SMNVEV (reference sequence). There are 14 residues in the CDR3. Trimming stripped 0 bases from V and 4 bases from J, with 9 bases between. Written as DNA, the CDR3 is TGTGCCAGCAGTTTATCGACGGGGGGCTATGGCTACACCTTC. Its protein product is CASSLSTGGYGYTF.

This chain joins TRBV28 and TRBJ2-7; D not certain. The CDR3 is made up of 12 amino acids. Germline CDR1 MDHEN, CDR2 SYDVKM. Trimming pared 4 bases from V and 0 bases from J, leaving 4 bases between. The CDR3 loop is CASSSFSYEQYF. The CDR3 coding sequence is TGTGCCAGCAGTTCCTTCTCCTACGAGCAGTACTTC.

The rearrangement uses TRBV6-5 and TRBJ2-7; 9 bases are shared with TRBD1. The V gene end was trimmed by 4 bases and the J gene end by 5 bases; junction bases not matched to a gene: 9. CDR1 and CDR2 from the germline V gene are MNHEY and SVGAGI. The CDR3 has 15 amino acids. For the CDR3, the DNA is TGTGCCAGCAGTTGGTCCGGGACAGGGAGGGACGAGCAGTACTTC. Amino acid sequence: CASSWSGTGRDEQYF.

This clone has only a few counts. The rearrangement uses TRBV7-9 and TRBJ2-3; TRBD2 aligns across 8 bases. Germline trimming cut 2 bases from V and 1 base from J; bases unmatched to any gene: 5. CDR3 size: 16 residues. CDR1 is SEHNR and CDR2 is FQNEAQ in the germline V gene (reference sequence). The CDR3 nucleotides are TGTGCCAGCAGCTTATATAGCGGGATGGGCACAGATACGCAGTATTTT. This gives the protein CASSLYSGMGTDTQYF. The variable domain in full, with the rest retrieved from reference TRBV7-9 and TRBJ2-3, is DTGVSQNPRHKITKRGQNVTFRCDPISEHNRLYWYRQTLGQGPEFLTYFQNEAQLEKSRLLSDRFSAERPKGSFSTLEIQRTEQGDSAMYLCASSLYSGMGTDTQYFGPGTRLTVL.

CDR3: CASRPQGNTIYF. Written as DNA, the CDR3 is TGCGCCAGCAGGCCCCAGGGAAACACCATATATTTT. The chain is built from TRBV23-1 and TRBJ1-3; no firm D call. TRBV23-1 is given ORF status, its function remaining uncertain. This CDR3 region has 12 residues. The germline V and J ends were trimmed by 6 bases and 4 bases, with 7 bases remaining between them.

The rearrangement links TRBV19 to TRBJ1-5, with D perhaps TRBD1 (6 bases). Trimming removed 3 bases from V and 1 base from J, with 10 bases in between. This CDR3 is 15 amino acids long. Germline loops: CDR1 LNHDA, CDR2 SQIVND (reference sequence). The CDR3 DNA sequence: TGTGCCAGTAGTATTCTCAGGGGAAGCAATCAGCCCCAGCATTTT. This encodes CASSILRGSNQPQHF.

The chain uses TRBV9 and TRBJ1-3; D gene uncertain. The length of the CDR3 is 17 residues. The germline CDR1 and CDR2 sequences are SGDLS and YYNGEE. V was pared by 1 base and J by 0 bases, with 14 bases between. CDR3 DNA sequence: TGTGCCAGCAGCGTATCAAGGGAGAGGGACTCTGGAAACACCATATATTTT. It encodes CASSVSRERDSGNTIYF.

CDR3 sequence reads: CASSIGLAGGSDTQYF. CDR3 DNA: TGTGCCAGTAGTATCGGCTTAGCGGGGGGGTCAGATACGCAGTATTTT. V is TRBV19 and J is TRBJ2-3, with 11 bases aligning to TRBD2. CDR1 is LNHDA, CDR2 SQIVND, per germline (reference sequence). The CDR3 sequence is 16 residues long. Trimming cost V 3 bases and J 4 bases; bases outside gene matches: 6.

The genes are TRBV7-9 and TRBJ1-1; 7 nucleotides agree with TRBD1. CDR3 length equals 17 residues. Trimming at V came to 3 bases and at J to 0 bases, leaving 10 bases not matched to a gene. Germline V gives CDR1 SEHNR, CDR2 FQNEAQ (reference sequence). The CDR3 region has the DNA TGTGCCAGCAGCTTGGGTTTGGACAGGTTCATGAACACTGAAGCTTTCTTT. Residues: CASSLGLDRFMNTEAFF.

V usage is TRBV19 and J usage is TRBJ2-7, with 10 nucleotides matching TRBD2. CDR1 LNHDA and CDR2 SQIVND come from the germline V gene (reference sequence). Losses at the gene ends were 5 bases for V and 4 bases for J; bases not matched to a gene: 5. This CDR3 is built from 14 residues. The CDR3 coding sequence is TGTGCCAGTAGTTCCTCTAGCGGGAGTTACGAGCAGTACTTC. It specifies CASSSSSGSYEQYF.

The chain joins TRBV4-3 to TRBJ1-2; 7 bases agree with TRBD1. Per germline, CDR1 LGHNA and CDR2 YSLEER. The CDR3 has 16 residues. V lost 0 bases and J lost 6; bases outside the gene matches: 10. The CDR3 sequence: CASSQDRNRGSNGYTF. CDR3 nucleotides: TGCGCCAGCAGCCAAGATCGGAACAGGGGTTCGAATGGCTACACCTTC.

This clone was seen a single time. The chain links TRBV29-1 to TRBJ1-2; D is perhaps TRBD1 (5 bases). Trimming took 2 bases from V and 3 from J, leaving 22 bases between them. The CDR3 spans 17 residues. Germline V CDR1 and CDR2: SQVTM, ANQGSEA. Written as DNA, the CDR3 is TGCAGCGTTGAAATCCGAATACAGGAGGGGCCCTACTATGGCTACACCTTC. Protein sequence: CSVEIRIQEGPYYGYTF.

This chain uses TRBV7-9 with TRBJ2-5; D call uncertain. Per the germline V gene, CDR1 is SEHNR and CDR2 is FQNEAQ (reference sequence). V lost 1 base and J 4 bases, leaving 10 bases between the germline ends. The CDR3 length is 14 residues. CDR3 region: CASSLVGPGETQYF. The CDR3 bases are TGTGCCAGCAGCTTAGTCGGCCCGGGAGAGACCCAGTACTTC. The whole variable domain, remainder taken from reference TRBV7-9 and TRBJ2-5, is DTGVSQNPRHKITKRGQNVTFRCDPISEHNRLYWYRQTLGQGPEFLTYFQNEAQLEKSRLLSDRFSAERPKGSFSTLEIQRTEQGDSAMYLCASSLVGPGETQYFGPGTRLLVL.

This clone was picked up a small number of times. The chain recombines TRBV29-1 with TRBJ2-3, with D possibly being TRBD1 (5 bases). V was cut by 2 bases and J by 2 bases, with 11 bases left in between. There are 14 residues in the CDR3. Germline CDR1 is SQVTM and CDR2 is ANQGSEA. In DNA form, the CDR3 reads TGCAGCGTTGAACTGACCAGGGTCACAGATACGCAGTATTTT. Protein sequence: CSVELTRVTDTQYF.

The chain combines TRBV5-1 with TRBJ2-1; weak D call: TRBD2 (6 bases). With 6 bases removed from V and 5 bases from J, the gap between germline ends came to 18 bases. CDR1 is SGHRS and CDR2 is YFSETQ in the germline V gene. CDR3 size: 15 residues. DNA of the CDR3: TGCGCCAGCATCGACCAGGGAGGTGCGGACAATGAGCAGTTCTTC. As protein: CASIDQGGADNEQFF.

In the case of this clone: One end of the junction varies from germline; a read error may be responsible. The V call is TRBV7-6, the J call TRBJ2-5, with 9 bases that match TRBD2. The CDR3 spans 15 residues. Germline V gene data show CDR1 as SGHVS and CDR2 as FNYEAQ. The CDR3 coding sequence is TGTGCCAACAGCCGGAGCGGGGGGACGCAAGAGACCCAGTACTTC. The encoded protein is CANSRSGGTQETQYF.

The chain combines TRBV4-2 with TRBJ2-1; D not certain. Germline V gives CDR1 LGHNA, CDR2 YNFKEQ. The CDR3 contains 15 residues. V lost 4 bases and J lost 7, with 17 bases in between. The CDR3: CASSPAPFNGNEQFF. CDR3 bases: TGTGCCAGCAGCCCCGCGCCCTTTAACGGGAATGAGCAGTTCTTC.

This clone is termed medium-sized. V gene TRBV28 combines with J gene TRBJ1-2, with a weak D call TRBD1 (5 bases). The CDR3 covers 14 residues. Per the germline V gene, CDR1 is MDHEN and CDR2 is SYDVKM. Trimming took 0 bases from V and 7 from J, leaving 12 bases between them. DNA of the CDR3: TGTGCCAGCAGTTTATGGACAGAGGGAGGTGGCTACACCTTC. Translation: CASSLWTEGGGYTF.

V and J are TRBV13 and TRBJ1-1, with D possibly matching TRBD1 (6 bases). The CDR3 has 13 residues. Looked up from germline, CDR1 is PRHDT and CDR2 is FYEKMQ (reference sequence). Trimming took 8 bases from V and 3 from J, leaving 13 bases between them. The CDR3 nucleotides are TGTGCCAGCTGGCTAGGGGGATACACTGAAGCTTTCTTT. Protein product: CASWLGGYTEAFF.

J is TRBJ2-7 and V is TRBV9; the match to TRBD1 covers 9 bases. CDR1 SGDLS and CDR2 YYNGEE come from the germline V gene. This CDR3 region has 19 residues. After removal of 5 bases from V and 1 base from J, the junction contained 19 bases not matched to a gene. The CDR3: CASRDSQGARIGSSYEQYF. The CDR3 DNA sequence: TGTGCCAGCAGGGACTCACAGGGGGCGCGGATCGGGAGTTCCTACGAGCAGTACTTC.

This clone occurred a few times. This rearrangement joins TRBV2 to TRBJ2-7; 9 positions match TRBD1. The CDR3 is 14 amino acids. CDR1 and CDR2 (germline): SNHLY, FYNNEI. J gave up 2 bases and V 6 bases, and 5 bases lay outside the gene matches. In DNA, the CDR3 is TGTGCCAGCAGGGGGGGACAGGGCCCCTACGAGCAGTACTTC. It encodes CASRGGQGPYEQYF. Filled out from reference TRBV2 and TRBJ2-7, the complete variable domain reads EPEVTQTPSHQVTQMGQEVILRCVPISNHLYFYWYRQILGQKVEFLVSFYNNEISEKSEIFDDQFSVERPDGSNFTLKIRSTKLEDSAMYFCASRGGQGPYEQYFGPGTRLTVT.

V is TRBV9 and J is TRBJ1-4; D is unresolved. V shed 4 bases and J shed 2 bases, with 12 bases lying between them. The CDR3 has 15 amino acids. The germline V gene encodes CDR1 SGDLS and CDR2 YYNGEE. The CDR3 sequence: CASSPYRNTNEKLFF. CDR3 bases: TGTGCCAGCAGCCCCTACAGAAACACTAATGAAAAACTGTTTTTT.

The CDR3 DNA is TGTGCCAGCAGTGATACGACAGGGGAAGGGACTGAAGCTTTCTTT. It yields the protein CASSDTTGEGTEAFF. The J gene is TRBJ1-1, the V gene TRBV6-1; TRBD1 matches 8 bases. Germline V gene data show CDR1 as MNHNS and CDR2 as SASEGT. This CDR3 has 15 amino acids. The V gene end was trimmed by 3 bases and the J gene end by 5 bases; junction bases not matched to a gene: 8.

V is TRBV4-3 and J is TRBJ2-1; weak D call: TRBD2 (6 bases). The germline CDR1 and CDR2 sequences are LGHNA and YSLEER. Trimming pared 0 bases from V and 9 bases from J, leaving 15 bases between. CDR3 size: 15 residues. The CDR3 region has the DNA TGCGCCAGCAGCCAAGATACGGGACTGGGGGGTGAGCAGTTCTTC. Translating gives CASSQDTGLGGEQFF.

This chain connects TRBV27 to TRBJ1-5, with 9 nucleotides matching TRBD1. The CDR3 length is 14 residues. V lost 6 bases, J lost 6 bases, and 6 bases stayed unmatched. Germline loops: CDR1 MNHEY, CDR2 SMNVEV (reference sequence). The CDR3 here is CASSLIQGAQPQHF. In DNA, the CDR3 is TGTGCCAGCAGCTTAATACAGGGGGCTCAGCCCCAGCATTTT.

This chain links TRBV5-1 with TRBJ2-1; the match to TRBD2 covers 11 bases. CDR1 SGHRS and CDR2 YFSETQ come from the germline V gene. The CDR3 runs 17 residues. Trimming at V came to 4 bases and at J to 9 bases, leaving 15 bases not matched to a gene. The CDR3 reads CASSPRPTSGGLPEQFF. CDR3 coding DNA: TGCGCCAGCAGCCCCCGCCCCACTAGCGGGGGCCTTCCTGAGCAGTTCTTC.

V is TRBV11-3 and J is TRBJ2-1; maybe TRBD2 (6 bases). CDR1 and CDR2 from the germline V gene are SGHNT and YENEEA. V was pared by 3 bases and J by 1 base, with 7 bases between. This CDR3 comprises 14 residues. This CDR3 reads CASSLEGSYNEQFF. The CDR3 coding sequence is TGTGCCAGCAGCTTGGAGGGATCCTACAATGAGCAGTTCTTC. Looking up the rest from reference TRBV11-3 and TRBJ2-1 gives the full variable domain: EAGVVQSPRYKIIEKKQPVAFWCNPISGHNTLYWYLQNLGQGPELLIRYENEEAVDDSQLPKDRFSAERLKGVDSTLKIQPAELGDSAVYLCASSLEGSYNEQFFGPGTRLTVL.

The chain links TRBV7-6 to TRBJ1-3, with 7 bases matching TRBD1. The trim removed 2 bases at V and 0 bases at J, leaving 10 bases unmatched. The CDR3 covers 18 residues. Looked up from germline, CDR1 is SGHVS and CDR2 is FNYEAQ. The chain's CDR3 is CASSLRGGTEGSGNTIYF. CDR3 bases: TGTGCCAGCAGCTTAAGAGGGGGGACAGAAGGCTCTGGAAACACCATATATTTT.

This clone was seen a single time. The chain has TRBV5-1 and TRBJ1-2, with D perhaps matching TRBD1 (6 bases). The germline CDR1 and CDR2 sequences are SGHRS and YFSETQ. Deletions cut 4 bases from V and 2 bases from J, with 12 bases between. The CDR3 is made up of 14 amino acids. CDR3 nucleotide sequence: TGCGCCAGCAGCCCGGGACACTTCAACTATGGCTACACCTTC. Residues: CASSPGHFNYGYTF.

The chain joins TRBV28 to TRBJ2-2; D may be TRBD1 (6 bases). V lost 6 bases, J lost 2 bases, and 16 bases lay in between. The CDR3 consists of 16 residues. Germline lookup yields CDR1 MDHEN and CDR2 SYDVKM. The CDR3 loop reads CASRPTGRDNTGELFF. The CDR3 DNA reads as TGTGCCAGCAGACCAACAGGGCGAGACAACACCGGGGAGCTGTTTTTT. The whole variable domain, filled in from reference TRBV28 and TRBJ2-2, reads DVKVTQSSRYLVKRTGEKVFLECVQDMDHENMFWYRQDPGLGLRLIYFSYDVKMKEKGDIPEGYSVSREKKERFSLILESASTNQTSMYLCASRPTGRDNTGELFFGEGSRLTVL.